Included here is one TCR beta chain sequence, with context. Its antigen remains unknown. Measured with immunoSEQ multiplex PCR; TCRdb has only the in-frame clones, and not every one. Of about 97,000 clones listed, over 80% are singletons. These data come from a study of PD-1 blockade in classical Hodgkin lymphoma. With no exception, relapse followed autologous stem cell transplantation in all patients, and brentuximab vedotin exposure varied. Notes on the study in general: Diversity similar to that of newly diagnosed patients was seen at baseline in complete responders.

This CDR3 is built from 14 residues. Germline CDR1 MNHEY, CDR2 SMNVEV (reference sequence). The V gene end was trimmed by 2 bases and the J gene end by 4 bases; junction bases not matched to a gene: 1. The sequencing here drew on peripheral blood mononuclear cells (PBMCs), taken at baseline. This clonotype was obtained from a human donor with classical Hodgkin lymphoma. The chain employs TRBV27 and TRBJ2-7; 11 nucleotides agree with TRBD2. The CDR3 DNA sequence: TGTGCCAGCAGTTTACTAGCGGGAGGATACGAGCAGTACTTC. Translated, it gives CASSLLAGGYEQYF.